The 27 T cell receptor beta chains in this list originate from one sample, sequenced in a study of CD8 T cells in Susac syndrome. Random-hexamer reverse transcription was applied to roughly 0.5 to 1 ug RNA. TCRdb called the immunoSEQ multiplex PCR reads again in MiXCR, with one record for every CDR3 protein. The table includes 160,000 or so distinct CDR3 sequences, approximately 92% detected once. The source material was CD4+ T cells from PBMCs. The receptors stem from a human donor in good health.

The chain uses TRBV7-9 and TRBJ2-7; 13 bases line up with TRBD2. After removal of 5 bases from V and 2 bases from J, the junction contained 3 bases not matched to a gene. This CDR3 is built from 15 residues. CDR1 and CDR2 from the germline V gene are SEHNR and FQNEAQ (reference sequence). CDR3 sequence (DNA): TGTGCCAGCAGCAAGGGACTAGCGGGGCCCTACGAGCAGTACTTC. Protein sequence: CASSKGLAGPYEQYF. Drawing the rest from reference TRBV7-9 and TRBJ2-7, the complete variable domain is DTGVSQNPRHKITKRGQNVTFRCDPISEHNRLYWYRQTLGQGPEFLTYFQNEAQLEKSRLLSDRFSAERPKGSFSTLEIQRTEQGDSAMYLCASSKGLAGPYEQYFGPGTRLTVT.

The chain couples TRBV5-1 to TRBJ1-1; TRBD1 matches 9 bases. From germline, CDR1 is SGHRS and CDR2 YFSETQ. V lost 3 bases and J lost 0; bases outside the gene matches: 3. This CDR3 region has 15 residues. CDR3 bases: TGCGCCAGCAGCTGGACAGGGGTTATGAACACTGAAGCTTTCTTT. Translation: CASSWTGVMNTEAFF.

The CDR3 nucleotides are TGTGCCAGCAGCTCACTAGCGGGGGGGGACACAGATACGCAGTATTTT. This translates into CASSSLAGGDTDTQYF. The chain recombines TRBV5-5 with TRBJ2-3; TRBD2 agrees at 13 bases. The V segment lost 3 bases and the J segment 2 bases; nucleotides outside the gene matches: 3. CDR3 length equals 16 residues. Per the germline V gene, CDR1 is SGHKS and CDR2 is YYEKEE (reference sequence).

V gene TRBV27 combines with J gene TRBJ1-2; D might be TRBD1 (6 bases). V gave up 2 bases and J gave up 8 bases, with 15 bases separating them. CDR1 is MNHEY, CDR2 SMNVEV, per germline (reference sequence). This CDR3 is built from 14 residues. The CDR3 coding sequence is TGTGCCAGCAGTTTACGCCCTTGGGGGGGCGGCTACACCTTC. It encodes CASSLRPWGGGYTF.

The chain has TRBV20-1 and TRBJ1-1; D may be TRBD1 (5 bases). Trimming took off 0 bases at V and 5 bases at J, with 10 bases between the two ends. This CDR3 comprises 13 residues. CDR1 DFQATT and CDR2 SNEGSKA come from the germline V gene (reference sequence). This CDR3 reads CSARDPGGTEAFF. The CDR3 DNA is TGCAGTGCTAGAGATCCGGGGGGTACTGAAGCTTTCTTT.

V gene TRBV9 combines with J gene TRBJ2-7; 8 bases are shared with TRBD1. Per the germline V gene, CDR1 is SGDLS and CDR2 is YYNGEE. Trimming cost V 6 bases and J 2 bases; bases outside gene matches: 7. The CDR3 has 14 residues. For the CDR3, the DNA is TGTGCCAGCAACGTCGGACAGGGCCCCTACGAGCAGTACTTC. It specifies CASNVGQGPYEQYF.

This clonotype was detected a few times. This chain uses TRBV18 with TRBJ1-2, with 10 bases aligning to TRBD1. This CDR3 has 15 residues. After removal of 3 bases from V and 3 bases from J, the junction contained 4 bases not matched to a gene. Germline CDR1 and CDR2: KGHSH and LQKENI. The CDR3 sequence: CASSPWDRGDYGYTF. The CDR3 DNA sequence: TGTGCCAGCTCACCTTGGGACAGGGGAGACTATGGCTACACCTTC.

The J gene is TRBJ2-6, the V gene TRBV20-1; D possibly uses TRBD1 or TRBD2 (5 bases each). V was trimmed by 2 bases and J by 0 bases, leaving 14 bases between them. The V gene's germline CDR1 is DFQATT and CDR2 SNEGSKA (reference sequence). CDR3 length: 17 amino acids. CDR3 sequence: CSARPPDGASGANVLTF. The DNA of the CDR3 is TGCAGTGCTAGACCCCCTGACGGGGCCTCTGGGGCCAACGTCCTGACTTTC.

V usage is TRBV23-1 and J usage is TRBJ1-2; D perhaps matches TRBD1 (5 bases). TRBV23-1 is an open reading frame whose function is uncertain. The CDR3 extends over 16 amino acids. Trimming pared 4 bases from V and 4 bases from J, leaving 19 bases between. CDR3 coding DNA: TGCGCCAGCAGTCGACAGCCTTCCAACTTCCCCTATGGCTACACCTTC. Protein: CASSRQPSNFPYGYTF.

The CDR3 here is CASGLSGVETQYF. The DNA of the CDR3 is TGTGCTAGTGGTTTGTCAGGGGTAGAGACCCAGTACTTC. This chain links TRBV12-5 with TRBJ2-5, with D possibly being TRBD1 (6 bases). This CDR3 contains 13 residues. Germline lookup yields CDR1 LGHNT and CDR2 FRNRAP. Between the trimmed V and J ends, which lost 2 bases and 4 bases, there was a span of 8 bases.

The chain has TRBV2 and TRBJ2-3; D may be TRBD1 (6 bases). V gave up 4 bases and J gave up 8 bases, with 16 bases separating them. Germline CDR1 is SNHLY and CDR2 is FYNNEI. CDR3 length: 14 amino acids. The CDR3 protein is CASSVGADLGTQYF. DNA of the CDR3: TGTGCCAGCAGTGTGGGGGCCGACCTAGGTACGCAGTATTTT.

This chain links TRBV29-1 with TRBJ1-2; D is ambiguous. CDR3 length equals 13 residues. Germline lookup yields CDR1 SQVTM and CDR2 ANQGSEA. V lost 6 bases and J 4 bases, leaving 15 bases between the germline ends. DNA of the CDR3: TGCAGCGTGGAAAAGGGTTCCCCCTATGGCTACACCTTC. Translation gives CSVEKGSPYGYTF.

This clonotype was seen more than once but under ten times. The J gene is TRBJ1-1, the V gene TRBV7-2; D remains unclear. CDR1 SGHTA and CDR2 FQGNSA come from the germline V gene. Trimming removed 5 bases from V and 2 bases from J, with 9 bases in between. The CDR3 has 13 residues. This chain's CDR3 is CASSPIGNTEAFF. The CDR3 DNA reads as TGTGCCAGCAGCCCAATAGGAAACACTGAAGCTTTCTTT.

The rearrangement links TRBV4-2 to TRBJ2-1; D possibly matches TRBD1 or TRBD2 (6 bases each). V shed 1 base and J shed 9 bases, with 10 bases lying between them. Germline CDR1 is LGHNA and CDR2 is YNFKEQ. This CDR3 has 13 amino acids. This chain's CDR3 is CASSQVGGGEQFF. DNA for the CDR3: TGTGCCAGCAGCCAAGTAGGAGGGGGTGAGCAGTTCTTC.

V and J are TRBV6-5 and TRBJ1-3; TRBD1 aligns across 8 bases. CDR3 length: 14 residues. Losses at the gene ends were 3 bases for V and 4 bases for J; bases not matched to a gene: 2. Germline assignment: CDR1 MNHEY and CDR2 SVGAGI. For the CDR3, the DNA is TGTGCCAGCAGTTATTCAGGGGGCGGAAACACCATATATTTT. The encoded protein is CASSYSGGGNTIYF.

The chain links TRBV3-1 to TRBJ1-5, with D possibly being TRBD1 (5 bases). Deletions cut 1 base from V and 1 base from J, with 14 bases between. The CDR3 consists of 17 residues. Germline values: CDR1 LGHDT, CDR2 YNNKEL (reference sequence). The CDR3 reads CASSQGGYWDSNQPQHF. For the CDR3, the DNA is TGTGCCAGCAGCCAAGGTGGGTACTGGGACAGCAATCAGCCCCAGCATTTT.

The rearrangement joins TRBV25-1 to TRBJ2-5; tentatively, D is TRBD2 (6 bases). Germline V gene sequence: CDR1 MGHDK, CDR2 SYGVNS. The ends were cut back, 7 bases at V and 5 bases at J, with 14 bases in the middle. CDR3 length equals 13 residues. For the CDR3, the DNA is TGTGCCAGCATCTTGGCTGGAGGGGAGACCCAGTACTTC. Protein sequence: CASILAGGETQYF.

The chain uses TRBV7-6 and TRBJ2-1, with 13 bases that match TRBD2. V trimming: 4 bases; J trimming: 9 bases; junction bases outside the gene matches: 12. CDR1 SGHVS and CDR2 FNYEAQ come from the germline V gene. This CDR3 region has 17 residues. The CDR3: CASSSRDWTSGGVEQFF. CDR3 bases: TGTGCCAGCAGCTCCCGAGACTGGACTAGCGGGGGCGTTGAGCAGTTCTTC.

The chain recombines TRBV20-1 with TRBJ2-5; D gene unclear. Trimming removed 3 bases from V and 9 bases from J, with 20 bases in between. Germline CDR1 reads DFQATT; CDR2 reads SNEGSKA (reference sequence). This CDR3 comprises 14 residues. This CDR3 is CSASLRREHQAQYF. CDR3 nucleotide sequence: TGCAGTGCTAGTCTTAGGAGAGAACATCAGGCCCAGTACTTC.

J is TRBJ1-1 and V is TRBV24-1; TRBD1 agrees at 9 bases. Germline CDR1 is KGHDR and CDR2 is SFDVKD. Trimming removed 4 bases from V and 5 bases from J; junction bases left unmatched: 7. This CDR3 has 15 amino acids. The CDR3 region is CATSDRDREGTEAFF. As DNA, the CDR3 is TGTGCCACCAGTGACCGGGACAGGGAAGGAACTGAAGCTTTCTTT.

Turning to this clonotype: With a much larger clone just one base away, this may be a read error. The chain employs TRBV7-3 and TRBJ2-7; no clear D. The V gene lost 0 bases and the J gene lost 3 bases, with 0 bases spanning the gap. Germline values: CDR1 SGHTA, CDR2 FQGTGA. This CDR3 has 11 amino acids. The CDR3 nucleotides read TGTGCCAGCAGCTTAACCTACGAGCAGTACTTC. Translated, it gives CASSLTYEQYF.

The V gene is TRBV10-3, the J gene TRBJ1-4, with 7 nucleotides matching TRBD1. Per germline, CDR1 ENHRY and CDR2 SYGVKD. This CDR3 has 13 residues. Trimming removed 6 bases from V and 5 bases from J; junction bases left unmatched: 3. The CDR3 loop is CAIRETGNEKLFF. CDR3 nucleotide sequence: TGTGCCATCAGGGAGACAGGGAATGAAAAACTGTTTTTT.

J is TRBJ2-5 and V is TRBV9; 8 nucleotides line up with TRBD2. The CDR3 sequence is 16 residues long. The V gene's germline CDR1 is SGDLS and CDR2 YYNGEE. The junction had 4 bases not matched to a gene; V was cut back by 0 bases and J by 0 bases. This chain's CDR3 is CASSVGTGGYQETQYF. CDR3 nucleotide sequence: TGTGCCAGCAGCGTAGGAACGGGGGGGTACCAAGAGACCCAGTACTTC. Full variable domain (rest looked up from reference TRBV9 and TRBJ2-5): DSGVTQTPKHLITATGQRVTLRCSPRSGDLSVYWYQQSLDQGLQFLIQYYNGEERAKGNILERFSAQQFPDLHSELNLSSLELGDSALYFCASSVGTGGYQETQYFGPGTRLLVL.

The chain carries TRBV29-1 and TRBJ2-3; 9 bases are shared with TRBD1. Germline lookup yields CDR1 SQVTM and CDR2 ANQGSEA. The CDR3 runs 14 residues. The ends lost 8 bases at V and 0 bases at J; junction bases unmatched: 6. CDR3 in amino acids: CSSRTGASTDTQYF. In DNA form, the CDR3 reads TGCAGCTCTCGGACAGGGGCTAGCACAGATACGCAGTATTTT.

The chain uses TRBV6-5 and TRBJ1-6; D unclear. Per germline, CDR1 MNHEY and CDR2 SVGAGI. There are 15 residues in the CDR3. V lost 4 bases, J lost 10 bases, and 17 bases lay in between. The CDR3, as DNA: TGTGCCAGCAGTTCCGACGGGTTCAACGGGTCACCCCTCCACTTT. It yields the protein CASSSDGFNGSPLHF.

V usage is TRBV29-1 and J usage is TRBJ2-3; D possibly matches TRBD1 or TRBD2 (5 bases each). V was shortened by 3 bases and J by 6 bases, with 16 bases between the two germline ends. CDR1 SQVTM and CDR2 ANQGSEA come from the germline V gene. This CDR3 is 14 amino acids long. CDR3 loop: CSVDSGTRADTQYF. For the CDR3, the DNA is TGCAGCGTTGACTCAGGGACCAGGGCCGATACGCAGTATTTT.

The chain is built from TRBV3-1 and TRBJ2-7; 9 bases align to TRBD1. Trimming at V came to 0 bases and at J to 2 bases, leaving 5 bases not matched to a gene. The germline CDR1 and CDR2 sequences are LGHDT and YNNKEL (reference sequence). CDR3 length: 16 residues. The CDR3 region is CASSQDWGQGPYEQYF. CDR3 nucleotides: TGTGCCAGCAGCCAAGATTGGGGACAGGGTCCCTACGAGCAGTACTTC.